This T cell receptor (beta chain) derives from a study of T cell responses to AZD1222 COVID-19 vaccine. The CDR3 consists of 19 residues. Germline CDR1 and CDR2: LNHNV and YYDKDF (reference sequence). J was trimmed by 0 bases and V by 2 bases; bases with no gene match: 12. The assay was immunoSEQ multiplex PCR, and TCRdb's table has in-frame clones only and misses some. The sample holds about 94,000 clones, roughly 84% seen once. Of note for this clone: Its cognate antigen is unknown.

Whole-study findings and limits: Close to half of spike-specific TCRs reportedly recognize unmutated variant regions. Recipients of two AZD1222 doses showed rising Spike-specific TCR breadth and depth.

The receptor's source is an adult in good health. The chain combines TRBV15 with TRBJ1-3; 8 nucleotides agree with TRBD1. This specimen was peripheral blood, taken on day 0 of AZD1222 vaccination. The CDR3 DNA reads TGTGCCACCAGCAGACATTATCCCGGACAGGGACACTCTGGAAACACCATATATTTT. Amino acids: CATSRHYPGQGHSGNTIYF.